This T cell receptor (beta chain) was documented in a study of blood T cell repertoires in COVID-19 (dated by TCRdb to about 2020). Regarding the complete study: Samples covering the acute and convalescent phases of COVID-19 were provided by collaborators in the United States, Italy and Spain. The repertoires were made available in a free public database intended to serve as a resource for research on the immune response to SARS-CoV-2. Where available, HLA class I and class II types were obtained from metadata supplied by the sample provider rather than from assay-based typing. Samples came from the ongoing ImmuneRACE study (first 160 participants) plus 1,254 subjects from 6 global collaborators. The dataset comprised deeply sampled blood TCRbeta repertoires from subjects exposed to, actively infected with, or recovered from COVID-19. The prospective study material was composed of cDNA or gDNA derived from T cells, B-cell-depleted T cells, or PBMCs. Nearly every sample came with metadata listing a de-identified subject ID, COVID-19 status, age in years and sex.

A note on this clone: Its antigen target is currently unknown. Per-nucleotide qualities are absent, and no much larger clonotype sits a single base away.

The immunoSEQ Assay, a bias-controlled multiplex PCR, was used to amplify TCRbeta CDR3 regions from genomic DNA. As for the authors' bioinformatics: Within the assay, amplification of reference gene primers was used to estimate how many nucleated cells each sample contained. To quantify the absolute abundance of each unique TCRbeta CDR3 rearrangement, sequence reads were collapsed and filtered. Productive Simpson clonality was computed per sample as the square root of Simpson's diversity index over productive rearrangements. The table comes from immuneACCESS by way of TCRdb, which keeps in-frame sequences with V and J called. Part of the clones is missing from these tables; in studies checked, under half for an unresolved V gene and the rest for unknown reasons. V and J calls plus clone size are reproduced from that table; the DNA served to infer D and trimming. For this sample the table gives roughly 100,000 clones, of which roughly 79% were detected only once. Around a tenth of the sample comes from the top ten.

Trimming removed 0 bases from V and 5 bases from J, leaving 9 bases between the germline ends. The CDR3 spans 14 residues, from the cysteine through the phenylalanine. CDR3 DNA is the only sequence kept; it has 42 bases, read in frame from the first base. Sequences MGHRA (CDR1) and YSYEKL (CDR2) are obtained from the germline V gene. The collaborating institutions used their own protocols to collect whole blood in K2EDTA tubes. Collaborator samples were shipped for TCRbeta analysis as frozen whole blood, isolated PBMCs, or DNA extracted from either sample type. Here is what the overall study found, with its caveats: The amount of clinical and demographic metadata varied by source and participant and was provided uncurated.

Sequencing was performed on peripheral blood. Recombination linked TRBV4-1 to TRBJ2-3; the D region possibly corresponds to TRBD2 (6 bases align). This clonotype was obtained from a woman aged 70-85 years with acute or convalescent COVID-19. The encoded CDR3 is CASSQDRRGDTQYF. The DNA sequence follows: TGCGCCAGCAGCCAAGATCGGAGGGGAGATACGCAGTATTTT.